The 13 T cell receptor beta chains presented below share a single source sample, sequenced in a study of blood T cell repertoires in COVID-19. The assay was immunoSEQ multiplex PCR, and TCRdb's table has in-frame clones only and misses some. This table has fewer than 150,000 clones, approximately 83% appearing once. What was sequenced was peripheral blood. These receptors came from a human donor in a cohort sampled during active COVID-19.

J is TRBJ2-1 and V is TRBV10-1, with 9 positions matching TRBD2. The CDR3 sequence is 16 residues long. Per the germline V gene, CDR1 is WNHNN and CDR2 is SYGVQD (reference sequence). Trimming cost V 1 base and J 4 bases; bases outside gene matches: 5. The DNA of the CDR3 is TGCGCCAGCAGTGAGTATCGGCGGGGGGGTTACAATGAGCAGTTCTTC. Its translation: CASSEYRRGGYNEQFF.

V gene TRBV27 combines with J gene TRBJ2-1; 7 bases are a match to TRBD2. CDR1 and CDR2 from the germline V gene are MNHEY and SMNVEV (reference sequence). CDR3 length: 14 residues. V lost 2 bases to trimming and J lost 6 bases; unmatched junction nucleotides: 4. As DNA, the CDR3 is TGTGCCAGCAGTTTACAAGCTAGCGGCAATGAGCAGTTCTTC. Protein: CASSLQASGNEQFF.

The rearrangement uses TRBV5-1 and TRBJ2-7; 9 nucleotides agree with TRBD2. The ends lost 0 bases at V and 5 bases at J; junction bases unmatched: 15. Germline lookup yields CDR1 SGHRS and CDR2 YFSETQ. CDR3 length equals 18 residues. The DNA of the CDR3 is TGCGCCAGCAGCTTGGCCGTCATTGGGCGGGGGGGCCGAAACGAGCAGTACTTC. Amino acid sequence: CASSLAVIGRGGRNEQYF.

This rearrangement joins TRBV4-1 to TRBJ1-6; 8 bases map to TRBD1. The germline CDR1 and CDR2 sequences are MGHRA and YSYEKL. V dropped 1 base and J dropped 7; count of bases not matched to a gene: 3. The CDR3 contains 15 residues. CDR3: CASSQATGGNSPLHF. The CDR3 DNA follows: TGCGCCAGCAGCCAAGCAACAGGGGGAAATTCACCCCTCCACTTT.

Details on this clone: The same CDR3 arises from other DNA sequences in this sample as well. The chain uses TRBV5-1 and TRBJ1-1; the D is unclear. V was trimmed by 0 bases and J by 2 bases, leaving 8 bases between them. CDR1 is SGHRS and CDR2 is YFSETQ in the germline V gene. This CDR3 has 14 residues. The CDR3 nucleotides read TGCGCCAGCAGCTTGGGGGCAGGAAACACTGAAGCTTTCTTT. Its protein product is CASSLGAGNTEAFF. Full variable domain (rest looked up from reference TRBV5-1 and TRBJ1-1): KAGVTQTPRYLIKTRGQQVTLSCSPISGHRSVSWYQQTPGQGLQFLFEYFSETQRNKGNFPGRFSGRQFSNSRSEMNVSTLELGDSALYLCASSLGAGNTEAFFGQGTRLTVV.

The rearrangement joins TRBV5-1 to TRBJ1-3; D gene unclear. The V end was cut by 0 bases, the J end by 0 bases, with 10 bases between. This CDR3 has 16 residues. Germline CDR1 SGHRS, CDR2 YFSETQ. CDR3 protein: CASSLVRASSGNTIYF. The CDR3 bases are TGCGCCAGCAGCTTGGTCAGAGCGAGCTCTGGAAACACCATATATTTT.

The rearrangement links TRBV5-8 to TRBJ1-4; D call uncertain. The germline V gene has CDR1 SGHTS and CDR2 YDEGEE. The CDR3 runs 14 residues. V lost 4 bases, J lost 6 bases, and 13 bases lay in between. The CDR3 protein is CASSAERFHEKLFF. The CDR3, as DNA: TGTGCCAGCAGCGCCGAGCGGTTCCATGAAAAACTGTTTTTT.

V and J are TRBV3-1 (or the pseudogene TRBV3-2) and TRBJ2-7; 8 nucleotides match TRBD2. CDR1 is LGHDT and CDR2 is YNNKEL in the germline V gene (reference sequence). Losses at the gene ends were 0 bases for V and 1 base for J; bases not matched to a gene: 8. The CDR3 length is 17 residues. This CDR3 is CASSQDLGGGSSYEQYF. The CDR3 nucleotides are TGTGCCAGCAGCCAAGATTTAGGCGGGGGGTCATCCTACGAGCAGTACTTC.

The genes are TRBV5-6 and TRBJ2-1, with D perhaps TRBD2 (6 bases). The CDR3 length is 16 residues. Germline loops: CDR1 SGHDT, CDR2 YYEEEE. Deletions cut 4 bases from V and 0 bases from J, with 14 bases between. This CDR3 is CASSPGLLSSYNEQFF. The CDR3 DNA sequence: TGTGCCAGCAGCCCGGGACTCCTCAGCTCCTACAATGAGCAGTTCTTC.

The gene calls are TRBV28 and TRBJ2-6, with 7 positions matching TRBD2. Germline trimming cut 5 bases from V and 0 bases from J; bases unmatched to any gene: 10. Germline V gene data show CDR1 as MDHEN and CDR2 as SYDVKM. The CDR3 contains 18 residues. CDR3 amino acids: CASSPLRGGSSGANVLTF. The DNA for the CDR3 is TGTGCCAGCAGTCCCCTTAGAGGCGGGAGCTCTGGGGCCAACGTCCTGACTTTC.

In its sample, this clone was seen a few times. The rearrangement links TRBV9 to TRBJ2-7, with 8 positions matching TRBD2. After removal of 4 bases from V and 3 bases from J, the junction contained 3 bases not matched to a gene. The germline V gene encodes CDR1 SGDLS and CDR2 YYNGEE. There are 13 residues in the CDR3. DNA for the CDR3: TGTGCCAGCAGCCCGGGGGGGGGCTACGAGCAGTACTTC. This codes for CASSPGGGYEQYF.

This chain joins TRBV6-6 and TRBJ2-3; 7 nucleotides match TRBD2. Germline CDR1 and CDR2: MNHNY and SVGAGI (reference sequence). The CDR3 is made up of 13 amino acids. J lost 4 bases, V lost 6 bases, and 4 bases had no gene match. The CDR3 DNA is TGTGCCAGCAGGACTAGCTCGGCAGATACGCAGTATTTT. Translating it yields CASRTSSADTQYF.

This chain links TRBV5-4 with TRBJ2-7; 8 bases are a match to TRBD1. The CDR3 covers 14 residues. V shed 4 bases and J 0 bases; nucleotides not matched to a gene: 3. The germline CDR1 and CDR2 sequences are SGHNT and YYREEE (reference sequence). CDR3 region: CASSVGQGSYEQYF. The CDR3 DNA reads TGTGCCAGCAGCGTAGGACAGGGCTCCTACGAGCAGTACTTC.